The rows below give T cell receptor beta chains drawn from one sample of a study of T cells in Graves' hyperthyroidism and ophthalmopathy. TCRdb reprocessed the multiplex PCR reads via MiXCR and lists one record per CDR3 protein. The table has about 690,000 distinct CDR3 sequences, around 15% seen once. The sample consisted of blood. The receptors shown here come from a man aged 50-59 years with Graves' hyperthyroidism. Both conserved end residues are part of each CDR3. A D gene is named only where the DNA matches it firmly. A row's size may be missing; if present it is once, few, many or a size class.

v_gene	len	abundance	j_gene	d_gene	CDR3aa	CDR3nt
TRBV18	15	.	TRBJ2-2	.	CASSPLGGNTGELFF	TGTGCCAGCTCACCCCTAGGCGGGAACACCGGGGAGCTGTTTTTT
TRBV2	17	many	TRBJ1-4	.	CASSEVTPGGPNEKLFF	TGTGCCAGCAGTGAAGTCACCCCAGGAGGGCCTAATGAAAAACTGTTTTTT
TRBV5-1	14	.	TRBJ1-2	.	CASSLGGEGLSYTF	TGCGCCAGCAGCTTAGGTGGAGAGGGTTTGAGCTACACCTTC
TRBV4-1	17	few	TRBJ2-7	.	CASSQESGAISSYEQYF	TGCGCCAGCAGCCAAGAGAGCGGAGCCATAAGCTCCTACGAGCAGTACTTC
TRBV6-1	13	many	TRBJ2-1	TRBD2	CASRLAGGYEQFF	TGTGCCAGCAGACTAGCGGGAGGTTATGAGCAGTTCTTC
TRBV5-5	14	many	TRBJ2-1	TRBD1	CASSLGQGWDEQFF	TGTGCCAGCAGCCTAGGACAGGGGTGGGATGAGCAGTTCTTC
TRBV3-1	15	.	TRBJ2-1	TRBD1	CASSLRTGASNEQFF	TGTGCCAGCAGCCTCCGGACAGGGGCAAGCAATGAGCAGTTCTTC
TRBV20-1	14	.	TRBJ2-1	TRBD2	CSARLAGTYNEQFF	TGCAGTGCGCGACTAGCGGGGACCTACAATGAGCAGTTCTTC
TRBV5-1	14	few	TRBJ2-7	.	CASTRGTASYEQYF	TGCGCCAGCACCCGCGGGACAGCTTCCTACGAGCAGTACTTC
TRBV19	14	.	TRBJ1-1	TRBD1	CASSRYRGSTEAFF	TGTGCCAGTAGTAGATACAGGGGGAGCACTGAAGCTTTCTTT
TRBV25-1	16	many	TRBJ1-2	.	CASSEYRRGFDYGYTF	TGTGCCAGCAGTGAATATCGACGAGGGTTTGACTATGGCTACACCTTC
TRBV7-8	17	.	TRBJ1-4	.	CASSLWEMVSTNEKLFF	TGTGCCAGCAGCTTATGGGAAATGGTGTCTACTAATGAAAAACTGTTTTTT
TRBV28	14	.	TRBJ1-2	.	CASSSGQSNYGYTF	TGTGCCAGCAGTTCAGGGCAATCTAACTATGGCTACACCTTC
TRBV5-1	15	.	TRBJ2-7	.	CASSWRVQGPYEQYF	TGCGCCAGCAGCTGGAGGGTACAGGGGCCCTACGAGCAGTACTTC
TRBV29-1	13	many	TRBJ1-1	.	CSVRWGLNTEAFF	TGCAGCGTCCGATGGGGTCTGAACACTGAAGCTTTCTTT
TRBV28	16	many	TRBJ2-3	.	CASSLFLRWGTDTQYF	TGTGCCAGCAGTTTATTCCTCAGGTGGGGCACAGATACGCAGTATTTT
TRBV20-1	16	.	TRBJ2-3	.	CSALSLSQENTDTQYF	TGCAGTGCTCTCAGCCTTTCGCAGGAGAACACAGATACGCAGTATTTT
TRBV20-1	16	.	TRBJ2-3	TRBD1	CSARDEEQGPVGTQYF	TGCAGTGCTAGAGATGAGGAACAGGGGCCCGTAGGTACGCAGTATTTT
TRBV20-1	16	few	TRBJ1-5	TRBD1	CSARQGASDSNQPQHF	TGCAGTGCTCGACAGGGGGCTTCAGATAGCAATCAGCCCCAGCATTTT
TRBV30	12	few	TRBJ1-5	.	CAWSSGNQPQHF	TGTGCCTGGAGTTCTGGCAATCAGCCCCAGCATTTT
TRBV19	12	.	TRBJ1-2	.	CASTARENGYTF	TGTGCCAGTACGGCCAGGGAAAATGGCTACACCTTC
TRBV20-1	13	.	TRBJ2-7	.	CSARYGGNYEQYF	TGCAGTGCTAGATACGGGGGTAACTACGAGCAGTACTTC
TRBV3-1	15	.	TRBJ2-7	.	CASSQQVYSSYEQYF	TGTGCCAGCAGCCAACAGGTTTATAGCTCCTACGAGCAGTACTTC
TRBV28	21	.	TRBJ2-3	.	CASSLNHKRQKKPTTPDTQYF	TGTGCCAGCAGTTTAAACCATAAAAGACAGAAAAAACCCACAACCCCAGATACGCAGTATTTT
TRBV24-1	15	few	TRBJ2-2	.	CATSPAASNTGELFF	TGTGCCACCAGTCCCGCAGCATCGAACACCGGGGAGCTGTTTTTT
TRBV6-5	12	.	TRBJ1-2	.	CASSYAGEGYTF	TGTGCCAGCAGTTACGCAGGGGAGGGCTACACCTTC
TRBV10-3	15	many	TRBJ2-5	TRBD1	CAISESATGRETQYF	TGTGCCATCAGTGAGTCGGCGACAGGGCGAGAGACCCAGTACTTC
TRBV20-1	11	many	TRBJ1-1	.	CSAPSGREAFF	TGCAGTGCTCCGTCGGGCCGTGAAGCTTTCTTT
TRBV9	13	few	TRBJ2-1	.	CASSVGDSSEQFF	TGTGCCAGCAGCGTAGGGGATAGCTCTGAGCAGTTCTTC
TRBV7-3	14	once	TRBJ2-5	.	CASSLLPLQETQYF	TGTGCCAGCAGCTTGTTACCGCTTCAAGAGACCCAGTACTTC
TRBV28	15	.	TRBJ2-2	TRBD1	CASSYPGQGTGELFF	TGTGCCAGCAGCTACCCGGGACAGGGGACCGGGGAGCTGTTTTTT
TRBV30	15	many	TRBJ2-1	TRBD2	CAWRHKRERMNEQFF	TGTGCCTGGAGACACAAGCGGGAGAGAATGAATGAGCAGTTCTTC
TRBV24-1	18	many	TRBJ2-1	TRBD2	CATSDFSPTSATYNEQFF	TGTGCCACCAGTGATTTCTCTCCCACTAGCGCTACCTACAATGAGCAGTTCTTC
TRBV24-1	20	.	TRBJ2-6	TRBD1	CATSGPLRQGLSSGANVLTF	TGTGCCACCAGTGGACCGCTTCGACAGGGGCTGAGCTCTGGGGCCAACGTCCTGACTTTC
TRBV7-2	14	.	TRBJ1-2	TRBD1	CASSSQGAEYGYTF	TGTGCCAGCAGCTCACAGGGGGCGGAATATGGCTACACCTTC
TRBV18	12	many	TRBJ1-1	.	CASSPLDTEAFF	TGTGCCAGCTCACCATTGGACACTGAAGCTTTCTTT
TRBV19	14	.	TRBJ1-2	TRBD1	CASNPWTGGYGYTF	TGTGCCAGTAATCCCTGGACAGGGGGCTATGGCTACACCTTC
TRBV12-3/TRBV12-4	11	many	TRBJ2-7	.	CASSFLSEQYF	TGTGCCAGCAGCTTCCTTTCTGAGCAGTACTTC
TRBV10-3	15	.	TRBJ2-5	TRBD1	CAISDWTGGEETQYF	TGTGCCATCAGTGACTGGACAGGGGGCGAAGAGACCCAGTACTTC
TRBV24-1	15	once	TRBJ2-3	.	CATSDKLGSTDTQYF	TGTGCCACCAGTGATAAACTGGGTAGCACAGATACGCAGTATTTT
TRBV28	17	many	TRBJ2-3	TRBD2	CASSPPGLAGLTDTQYF	TGTGCCAGCAGTCCCCCGGGACTAGCGGGTCTCACAGATACGCAGTATTTT
TRBV25-1	14	.	TRBJ1-6	TRBD1	CASSGGTAGSPLHF	TGTGCCAGCAGTGGAGGGACAGCAGGTTCACCCCTCCACTTT
TRBV29-1	11	.	TRBJ1-1	.	CSAHLGNEAFF	TGCAGCGCGCACCTCGGGAATGAAGCTTTCTTT